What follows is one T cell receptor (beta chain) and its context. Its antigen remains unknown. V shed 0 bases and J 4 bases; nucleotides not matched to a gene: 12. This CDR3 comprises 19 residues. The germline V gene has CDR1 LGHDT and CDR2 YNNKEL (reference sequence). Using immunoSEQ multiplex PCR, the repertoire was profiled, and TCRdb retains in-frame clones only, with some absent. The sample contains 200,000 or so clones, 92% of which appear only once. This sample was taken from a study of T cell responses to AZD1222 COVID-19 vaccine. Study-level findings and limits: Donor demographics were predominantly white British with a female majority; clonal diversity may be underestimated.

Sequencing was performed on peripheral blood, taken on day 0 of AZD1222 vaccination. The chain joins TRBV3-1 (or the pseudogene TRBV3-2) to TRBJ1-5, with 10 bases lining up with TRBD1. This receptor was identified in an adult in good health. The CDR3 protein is CASSQDSTHGTGVNQPQHF. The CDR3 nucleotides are TGTGCCAGCAGCCAAGACTCCACTCACGGGACAGGGGTGAATCAGCCCCAGCATTTT.